A selection of T cell receptor beta chains follows, all from one sample in a study of T cells in localized non-small cell lung cancer. The method was immunoSEQ multiplex PCR; TCRdb's version includes in-frame clones alone and lacks a portion of them. The sample includes tens of thousands of clones, 88% of them seen just once. The sequencing here drew on peripheral blood, taken before any cancer treatment. Every receptor here comes from a woman aged 35 to 69 with stage I squamous cell lung carcinoma. CDR3s include the opening cysteine and the closing phenylalanine or tryptophan. Each record gives: CDR3 protein, CDR3 DNA, V gene, clone size, CDR3 length, J gene, D gene. The D gene is left open where the match is weak. Not every row has a clone size; where given, it reads once, few, many or a size class.

CDR3: CASSWDYEQYF; DNA: TGTGCCAGCAGCTGGGACTACGAGCAGTACTTC; V: TRBV2; size: NA; length: 11; J: TRBJ2-7; D: NA
CDR3: CASSLNPSSVDTQYF; DNA: TGTGCCAGCAGTTTAAATCCCTCGAGTGTTGATACGCAGTATTTT; V: TRBV2; size: NA; length: 15; J: TRBJ2-3; D: NA
CDR3: CASSLGTSGGAETQYF; DNA: TGTGCCAGCAGCTTAGGGACTAGCGGGGGGGCCGAGACCCAGTACTTC; V: TRBV7-3; size: NA; length: 16; J: TRBJ2-5; D: TRBD2
CDR3: CASSELGLGGDYGYTF; DNA: TGTGCCAGCAGTGAATTAGGTTTGGGGGGGGACTATGGCTACACCTTC; V: TRBV25-1; size: NA; length: 16; J: TRBJ1-2; D: NA
CDR3: CASSEYSPNTGELFF; DNA: TGTGCCAGCAGTGAATACAGCCCGAACACCGGGGAGCTGTTTTTT; V: TRBV25-1; size: NA; length: 15; J: TRBJ2-2; D: NA
CDR3: CASSLGRQGGGSEAFF; DNA: TGTGCCAGCAGCTTGGGGAGACAGGGTGGGGGCTCTGAAGCTTTCTTT; V: TRBV5-8; size: once; length: 16; J: TRBJ1-1; D: TRBD1
CDR3: CASKRQGASGANVLTF; DNA: TGTGCCAGTAAACGACAGGGGGCCTCTGGGGCCAACGTCCTGACTTTC; V: TRBV19; size: NA; length: 16; J: TRBJ2-6; D: TRBD1
CDR3: CASSTGSNQPQHF; DNA: TGTGCCAGCAGTACAGGTAGCAATCAGCCCCAGCATTTT; V: TRBV6-1; size: NA; length: 13; J: TRBJ1-5; D: NA
CDR3: CASSKGQGSGEAFF; DNA: TGTGCCAGCAGCAAGGGACAGGGAAGTGGTGAAGCTTTCTTT; V: TRBV6-6; size: few; length: 14; J: TRBJ1-1; D: TRBD1
CDR3: CASSPGPQNSQYF; DNA: TGCGCCAGCAGCCCCGGACCACAAAACTCTCAGTACTTC; V: TRBV4-1; size: NA; length: 13; J: TRBJ2-7; D: NA
CDR3: CASSVTGVSGNTIYF; DNA: TGCGCCAGCAGCGTCACAGGGGTCTCTGGAAACACCATATATTTT; V: TRBV5-1; size: NA; length: 15; J: TRBJ1-3; D: TRBD1
CDR3: CASSLGDRASPLHF; DNA: TGCGCCAGCAGCTTGGGGGACAGGGCTTCACCCCTCCACTTT; V: TRBV5-1; size: few; length: 14; J: TRBJ1-6; D: TRBD1
CDR3: CASSYSADQPQHF; DNA: TGTGCCAGCAGTTACTCGGCTGATCAGCCCCAGCATTTT; V: TRBV6-5; size: NA; length: 13; J: TRBJ1-5; D: NA
CDR3: CASRGPTIYEQYF; DNA: TGCGCCAGCAGGGGACCTACGATCTACGAGCAGTACTTC; V: TRBV5-1; size: NA; length: 13; J: TRBJ2-7; D: NA
CDR3: CASSSVWRGQGNEQFF; DNA: TGTGCCAGCAGTTCCGTTTGGAGGGGACAGGGAAATGAGCAGTTCTTC; V: TRBV27; size: NA; length: 16; J: TRBJ2-1; D: TRBD1
CDR3: CASSHQFPPGQGEAFF; DNA: TGTGCCAGCAGCCACCAATTCCCCCCGGGACAGGGGGAAGCTTTCTTT; V: TRBV4-2; size: NA; length: 16; J: TRBJ1-1; D: TRBD1
CDR3: CASSLAVVSGETQYF; DNA: TGTGCCAGCAGCTTAGCGGTGGTTAGCGGGGAGACCCAGTACTTC; V: TRBV7-2; size: NA; length: 15; J: TRBJ2-5; D: TRBD2
CDR3: CASSSQGYEQYF; DNA: TGTGCCAGTAGTTCACAGGGGTACGAGCAGTACTTC; V: TRBV19; size: NA; length: 12; J: TRBJ2-7; D: TRBD1
CDR3: CASSPSTAERPQHF; DNA: TGTGCCAGCTCACCGTCGACGGCCGAGCGGCCCCAGCATTTT; V: TRBV18; size: NA; length: 14; J: TRBJ1-5; D: NA
CDR3: CASSLVVSSYEQYF; DNA: TGTGCCAGCAGCTTGGTGGTGAGCTCCTACGAGCAGTACTTC; V: TRBV11-2; size: NA; length: 14; J: TRBJ2-7; D: NA
CDR3: CASSLVAGSASTDTQYF; DNA: TGCGCCAGCAGCTTGGTTGCGGGGTCGGCTAGCACAGATACGCAGTATTTT; V: TRBV5-1; size: NA; length: 17; J: TRBJ2-3; D: NA
CDR3: CASRANTGELFF; DNA: TGTGCCAGCAGGGCGAACACCGGGGAGCTGTTTTTT; V: TRBV6-6; size: NA; length: 12; J: TRBJ2-2; D: NA
CDR3: CASSLRGSSNQPQHF; DNA: TGTGCCAGCAGTTTAAGGGGTAGCAGCAATCAGCCCCAGCATTTT; V: TRBV28; size: NA; length: 15; J: TRBJ1-5; D: NA
CDR3: CASTLGLGQGAGNEQFF; DNA: TGTGCCAGTACCCTCGGCCTTGGACAGGGGGCTGGTAATGAGCAGTTCTTC; V: TRBV19; size: NA; length: 17; J: TRBJ2-1; D: TRBD1
CDR3: CASSFGENQPQHF; DNA: TGTGCCAGCAGCTTTGGGGAGAATCAGCCCCAGCATTTT; V: TRBV11-2; size: NA; length: 13; J: TRBJ1-5; D: NA
CDR3: CAWRRGPSGANVLTF; DNA: TGTGCCTGGAGGCGAGGGCCCTCTGGGGCCAACGTCCTGACTTTC; V: TRBV30; size: NA; length: 15; J: TRBJ2-6; D: NA
CDR3: CASSQDLGSYEQYF; DNA: TGTGCCAGCAGCCAAGATTTAGGGTCCTACGAGCAGTACTTC; V: TRBV4-2; size: NA; length: 14; J: TRBJ2-7; D: NA
CDR3: CASQARVRTDTQYF; DNA: TGTGCCAGCCAGGCCAGGGTAAGAACAGATACGCAGTATTTT; V: TRBV2; size: NA; length: 14; J: TRBJ2-3; D: NA
CDR3: CASSPSDYEQYF; DNA: TGCGCCAGCAGTCCTTCCGACTACGAGCAGTACTTC; V: TRBV4-1; size: NA; length: 12; J: TRBJ2-7; D: NA
CDR3: CASSQQGSYYEQYF; DNA: TGTGCCAGCAGCCAACAGGGGTCCTACTACGAGCAGTACTTC; V: TRBV5-4; size: NA; length: 14; J: TRBJ2-7; D: TRBD1
CDR3: CASRSPGGSGANVLTF; DNA: TGCGCCAGCAGGTCACCCGGGGGCTCTGGGGCCAACGTCCTGACTTTC; V: TRBV4-1; size: NA; length: 16; J: TRBJ2-6; D: NA
CDR3: CASSLRQFYGYTF; DNA: TGTGCCAGCAGCTTACGACAGTTCTATGGCTACACCTTC; V: TRBV7-8; size: NA; length: 13; J: TRBJ1-2; D: NA
CDR3: CASKSGSRNEKLFF; DNA: TGTGCCAGCAAGTCCGGGTCTCGTAATGAAAAACTGTTTTTT; V: TRBV6-1; size: NA; length: 14; J: TRBJ1-4; D: NA
CDR3: CASSPRTGSGNTEAFF; DNA: TGTGCCAGCTCACCAAGGACAGGGAGTGGGAACACTGAAGCTTTCTTT; V: TRBV18; size: NA; length: 16; J: TRBJ1-1; D: TRBD1
CDR3: CASSQDGYEQYF; DNA: TGTGCCAGCAGCCAGGACGGCTACGAGCAGTACTTC; V: TRBV7-9; size: NA; length: 12; J: TRBJ2-7; D: NA
CDR3: CASSFRGGLDTEAFF; DNA: TGCGCCAGCAGCTTCCGGGGCGGTTTGGACACTGAAGCTTTCTTT; V: TRBV5-1; size: NA; length: 15; J: TRBJ1-1; D: NA
CDR3: CASSLWDTNTEAFF; DNA: TGCGCCAGCAGCCTGTGGGACACGAACACTGAAGCTTTCTTT; V: TRBV5-1; size: NA; length: 14; J: TRBJ1-1; D: NA
CDR3: CASSPEGGKHNEQFF; DNA: TGCGCCAGCAGCCCGGAGGGGGGAAAGCACAATGAGCAGTTCTTC; V: TRBV5-1; size: NA; length: 15; J: TRBJ2-1; D: NA
CDR3: CASSPDIRGEQYF; DNA: TGTGCCAGCAGCCCAGATATAAGAGGCGAGCAGTACTTC; V: TRBV11-2; size: NA; length: 13; J: TRBJ2-7; D: NA
CDR3: CASSLAAGVGANVLTF; DNA: TGTGCCAGCAGCTTAGCGGCAGGGGTTGGGGCCAACGTCCTGACTTTC; V: TRBV11-2; size: NA; length: 16; J: TRBJ2-6; D: NA
CDR3: CASSLEIGELFF; DNA: TGTGCCAGCAGCTTAGAGATCGGGGAGCTGTTTTTT; V: TRBV7-2; size: NA; length: 12; J: TRBJ2-2; D: NA
CDR3: CASSPGRGYTF; DNA: TGTGCCAGCTCACCAGGGAGAGGCTACACCTTC; V: TRBV18; size: NA; length: 11; J: TRBJ1-2; D: NA